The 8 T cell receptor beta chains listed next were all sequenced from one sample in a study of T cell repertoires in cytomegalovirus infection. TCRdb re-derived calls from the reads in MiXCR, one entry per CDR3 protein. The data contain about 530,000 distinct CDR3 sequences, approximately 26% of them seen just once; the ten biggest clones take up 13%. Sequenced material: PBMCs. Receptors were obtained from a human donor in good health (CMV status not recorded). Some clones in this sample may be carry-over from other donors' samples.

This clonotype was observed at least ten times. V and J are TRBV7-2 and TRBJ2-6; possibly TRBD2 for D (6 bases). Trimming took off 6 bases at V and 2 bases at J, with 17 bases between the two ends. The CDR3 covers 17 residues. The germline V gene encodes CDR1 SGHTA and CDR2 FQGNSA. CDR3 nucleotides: TGTGCCAGCAGTTCAACTTGGGCGGGGACTGGGGCCAACGTCCTGACTTTC. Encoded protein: CASSSTWAGTGANVLTF. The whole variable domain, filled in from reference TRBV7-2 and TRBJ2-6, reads GAGVSQSPSNKVTEKGKDVELRCDPISGHTALYWYRQSLGQGLEFLIYFQGNSAPDKSGLPSDRFSAERTGGSVSTLTIQRTQQEDSAVYLCASSSTWAGTGANVLTFGAGSRLTVL.

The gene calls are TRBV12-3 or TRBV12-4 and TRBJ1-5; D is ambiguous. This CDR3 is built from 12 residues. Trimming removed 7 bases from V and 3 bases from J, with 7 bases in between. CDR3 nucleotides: TGTGCCAGCAAGAGATCCAATCAGCCCCAGCATTTT. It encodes CASKRSNQPQHF.

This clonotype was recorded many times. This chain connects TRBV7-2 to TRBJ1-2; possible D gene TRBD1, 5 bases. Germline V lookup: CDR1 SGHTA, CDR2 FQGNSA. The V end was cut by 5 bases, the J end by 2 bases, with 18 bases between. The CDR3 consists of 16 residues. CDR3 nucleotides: TGTGCCAGCAGCCCATCCCGGGACTCATTCAACTATGGCTACACCTTC. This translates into CASSPSRDSFNYGYTF.

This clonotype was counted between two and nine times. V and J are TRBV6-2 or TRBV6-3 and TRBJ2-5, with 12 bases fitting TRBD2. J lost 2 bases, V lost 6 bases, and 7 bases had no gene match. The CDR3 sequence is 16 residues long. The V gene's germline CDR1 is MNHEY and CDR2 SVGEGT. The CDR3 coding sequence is TGTGCCAGCAGAACCGGGACTAGCGGGTTTCAAGAGACCCAGTACTTC. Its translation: CASRTGTSGFQETQYF.

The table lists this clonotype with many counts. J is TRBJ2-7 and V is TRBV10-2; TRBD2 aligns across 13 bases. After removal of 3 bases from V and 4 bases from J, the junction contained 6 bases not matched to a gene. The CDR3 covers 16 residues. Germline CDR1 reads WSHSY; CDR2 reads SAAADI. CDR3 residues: CASSEAGTSGDYEQYV. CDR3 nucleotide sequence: TGCGCCAGCAGTGAAGCCGGGACTAGCGGGGATTACGAGCAGTACGTC.

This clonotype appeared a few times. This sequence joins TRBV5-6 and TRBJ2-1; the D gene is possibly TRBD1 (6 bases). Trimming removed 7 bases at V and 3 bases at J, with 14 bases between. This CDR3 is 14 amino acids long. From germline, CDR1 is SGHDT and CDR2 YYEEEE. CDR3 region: CASFAGAVYNEQFF. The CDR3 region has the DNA TGTGCCAGCTTCGCAGGGGCCGTCTACAATGAGCAGTTCTTC.

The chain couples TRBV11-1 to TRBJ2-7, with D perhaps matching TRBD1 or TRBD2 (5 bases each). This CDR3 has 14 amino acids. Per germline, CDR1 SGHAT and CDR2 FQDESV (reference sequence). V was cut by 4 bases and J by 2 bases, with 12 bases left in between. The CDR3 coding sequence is TGTGCCAGCAGCTCGGGGCTCTACACCTACGAGCAGTACTTC. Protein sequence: CASSSGLYTYEQYF.

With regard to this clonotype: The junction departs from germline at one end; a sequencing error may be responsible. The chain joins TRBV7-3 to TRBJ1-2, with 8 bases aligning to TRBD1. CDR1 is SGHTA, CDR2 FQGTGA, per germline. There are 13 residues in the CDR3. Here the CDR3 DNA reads TGTGCCAGCAGTTCAGGACAGGGCTATGGCAACACCTTC. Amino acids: CASSSGQGYGNTF.